This TCR beta chain was found in a study of blood T cell repertoires in COVID-19 (dated by TCRdb to about 2020). Concerning the study at large: Collaborator samples came from the United States, Italy and Spain and covered acute and convalescent phases of COVID-19. The prospective study material was composed of cDNA or gDNA derived from T cells, B-cell-depleted T cells, or PBMCs. The dataset comprised deeply sampled blood TCRbeta repertoires from subjects exposed to, actively infected with, or recovered from COVID-19. The repertoires were made available in a free public database intended to serve as a resource for research on the immune response to SARS-CoV-2. The samples were drawn from two sources: the first 160 participants of the ongoing ImmuneRACE study, and 1,254 subjects contributed by 6 global collaborators. The sample metadata nearly always contained a de-identified subject ID, COVID-19 status, age in years and sex. Where available, HLA class I and class II types were obtained from metadata supplied by the sample provider rather than from assay-based typing. Results and caveats for the whole study, not just this receptor: How much clinical and demographic metadata was included differed by source and by participant, and the metadata was provided uncurated.

Points on this clone: The target of this receptor is not known. No base-level quality is on record; no much larger clone is a single base apart.

Whole blood was collected in K2EDTA tubes by collaborating institutions according to the institutions' own protocols. For TCRbeta analysis, collaborators shipped samples in one of three forms: frozen whole blood, isolated PBMCs, or DNA extracted from either of those sample types. TCRbeta CDR3 regions were amplified from genomic DNA using the immunoSEQ Assay, a bias-controlled multiplex PCR. The paper's data handling went like this. The number of nucleated cells in each sample was estimated from the amplification of reference gene primers within the assay. To quantify the absolute abundance of each unique TCRbeta CDR3 rearrangement, sequence reads were collapsed and filtered. For each sample, productive Simpson clonality was calculated by taking the square root of Simpson's diversity index across productive rearrangements. This is the immuneACCESS table as TCRdb keeps it, with only in-frame sequences that have V and J called. A part of the clones is gone; compared with another copy, unresolved V genes explain less than half, and the rest is unexplained. V and J calls and clone size are copied from that table; D and trimming were computed from the DNA. The sample contains more than 95,000 clones, roughly 87% of them found a single time. The top ten hold more than 5.5% of the sample.

The cysteine opens and the phenylalanine closes a CDR3 of 16 amino acids. Solely the CDR3 DNA is kept, with 48 bases framed from the first base. Clipping removes 0 bases from V and 4 bases from J, with 7 as the unmatched junction base count. CDR1 and CDR2, per the germline V gene (reference sequence), are MNHEY and SMNVEV. The sequenced material came from peripheral blood. The source is a human donor in a cohort sampled during active COVID-19. The V and J segments used are TRBV27 and TRBJ2-7; 9 middle bases align to TRBD1. At the DNA level, the sequence is TGTGCCAGCAGTTTATCAGAGGGACAGGGTATATACGAGCAGTACTTC. This yields the protein CASSLSEGQGIYEQYF.